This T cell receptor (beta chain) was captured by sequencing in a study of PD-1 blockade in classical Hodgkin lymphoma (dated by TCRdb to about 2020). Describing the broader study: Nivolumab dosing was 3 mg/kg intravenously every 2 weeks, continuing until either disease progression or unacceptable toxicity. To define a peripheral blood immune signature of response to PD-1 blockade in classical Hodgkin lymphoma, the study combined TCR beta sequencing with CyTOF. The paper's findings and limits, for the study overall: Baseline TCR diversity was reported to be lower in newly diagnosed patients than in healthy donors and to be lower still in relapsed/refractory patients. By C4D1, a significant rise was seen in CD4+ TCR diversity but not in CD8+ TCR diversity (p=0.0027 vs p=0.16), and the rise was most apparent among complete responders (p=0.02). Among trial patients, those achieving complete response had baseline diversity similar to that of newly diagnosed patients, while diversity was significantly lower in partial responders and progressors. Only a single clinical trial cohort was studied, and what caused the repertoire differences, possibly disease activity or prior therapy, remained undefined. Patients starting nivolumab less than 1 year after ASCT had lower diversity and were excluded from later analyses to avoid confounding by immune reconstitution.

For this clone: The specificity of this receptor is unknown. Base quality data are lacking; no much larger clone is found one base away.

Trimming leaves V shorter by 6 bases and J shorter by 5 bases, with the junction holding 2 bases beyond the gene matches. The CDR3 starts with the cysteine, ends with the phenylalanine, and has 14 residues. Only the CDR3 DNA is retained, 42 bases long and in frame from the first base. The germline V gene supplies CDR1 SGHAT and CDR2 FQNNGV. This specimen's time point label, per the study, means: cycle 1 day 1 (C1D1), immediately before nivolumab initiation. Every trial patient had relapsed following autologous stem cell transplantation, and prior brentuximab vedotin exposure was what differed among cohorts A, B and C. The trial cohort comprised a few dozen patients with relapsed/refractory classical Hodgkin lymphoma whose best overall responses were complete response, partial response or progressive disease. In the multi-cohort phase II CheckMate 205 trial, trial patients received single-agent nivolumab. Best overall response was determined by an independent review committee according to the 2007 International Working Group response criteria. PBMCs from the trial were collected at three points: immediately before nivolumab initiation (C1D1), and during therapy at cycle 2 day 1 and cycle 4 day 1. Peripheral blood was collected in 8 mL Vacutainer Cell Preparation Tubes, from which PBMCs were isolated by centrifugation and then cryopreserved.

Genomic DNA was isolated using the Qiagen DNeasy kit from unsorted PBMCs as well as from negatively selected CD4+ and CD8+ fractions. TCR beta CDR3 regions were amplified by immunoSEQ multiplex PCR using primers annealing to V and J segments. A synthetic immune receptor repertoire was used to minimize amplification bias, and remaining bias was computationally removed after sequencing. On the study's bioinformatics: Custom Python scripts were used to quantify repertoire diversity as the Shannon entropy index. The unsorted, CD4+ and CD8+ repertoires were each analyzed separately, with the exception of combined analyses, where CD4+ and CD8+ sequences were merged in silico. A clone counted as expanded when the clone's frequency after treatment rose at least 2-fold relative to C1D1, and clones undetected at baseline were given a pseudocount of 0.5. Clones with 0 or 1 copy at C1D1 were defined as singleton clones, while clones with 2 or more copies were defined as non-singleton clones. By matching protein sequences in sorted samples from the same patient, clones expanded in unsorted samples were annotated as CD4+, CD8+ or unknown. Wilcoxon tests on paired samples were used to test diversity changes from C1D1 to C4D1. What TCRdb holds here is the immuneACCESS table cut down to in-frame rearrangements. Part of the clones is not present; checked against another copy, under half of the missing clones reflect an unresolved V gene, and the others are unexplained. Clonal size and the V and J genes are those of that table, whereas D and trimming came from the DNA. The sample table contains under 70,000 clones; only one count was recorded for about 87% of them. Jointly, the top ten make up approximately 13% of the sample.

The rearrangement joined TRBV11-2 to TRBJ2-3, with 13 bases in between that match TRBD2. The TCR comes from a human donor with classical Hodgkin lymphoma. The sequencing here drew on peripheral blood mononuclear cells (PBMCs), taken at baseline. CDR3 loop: CASRGLAGIDTQYF. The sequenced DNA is TGTGCCAGCAGGGGACTAGCGGGGATAGATACGCAGTATTTT.